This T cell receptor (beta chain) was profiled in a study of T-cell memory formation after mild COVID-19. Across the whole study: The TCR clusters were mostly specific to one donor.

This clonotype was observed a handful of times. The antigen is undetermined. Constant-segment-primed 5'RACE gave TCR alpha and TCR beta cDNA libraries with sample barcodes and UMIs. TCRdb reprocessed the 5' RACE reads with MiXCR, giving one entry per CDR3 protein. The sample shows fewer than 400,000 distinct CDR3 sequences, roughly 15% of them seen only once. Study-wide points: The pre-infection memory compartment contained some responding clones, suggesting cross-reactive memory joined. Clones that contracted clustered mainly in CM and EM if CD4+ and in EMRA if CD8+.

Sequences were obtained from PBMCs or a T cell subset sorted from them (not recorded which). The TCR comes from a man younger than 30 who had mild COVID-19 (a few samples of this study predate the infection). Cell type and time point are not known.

CDR3 nucleotides: TGCGCCAGCAATGACAGGGTCGGCGCTGAAGCTTTCTTT. Encoded protein: CASNDRVGAEAFF. This rearrangement joins TRBV10-1 to TRBJ1-1, with TRBD1 matching over 7 bases. Germline lookup yields CDR1 WNHNN and CDR2 SYGVQD (reference sequence). J was trimmed by 6 bases and V by 7 bases; bases with no gene match: 8. The CDR3 spans 13 residues.